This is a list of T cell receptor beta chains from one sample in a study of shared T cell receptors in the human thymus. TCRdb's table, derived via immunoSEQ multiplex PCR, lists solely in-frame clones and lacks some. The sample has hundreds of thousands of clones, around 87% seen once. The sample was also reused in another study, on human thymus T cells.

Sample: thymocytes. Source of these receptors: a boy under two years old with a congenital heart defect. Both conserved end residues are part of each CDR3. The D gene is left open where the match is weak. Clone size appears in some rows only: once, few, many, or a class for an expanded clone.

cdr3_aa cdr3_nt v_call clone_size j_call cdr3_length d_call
CASSQDFLKVDRGYEQYF TGCGCCAGCAGCCAAGATTTCTTAAAGGTGGACAGGGGCTACGAGCAGTACTTC TRBV4-3 . TRBJ2-7 18 TRBD1
CASSQDLPGEVRLGSYNEQFF TGTGCCAGCAGCCAAGATCTGCCGGGGGAGGTCCGCTTGGGATCCTACAATGAGCAGTTCTTC TRBV14 . TRBJ2-1 21 .
CASSPPPVSGGAGDIQYF TGCGCCAGCAGCCCCCCCCCGGTTAGCGGGGGGGCCGGGGACATTCAGTACTTC TRBV4-1 . TRBJ2-4 18 TRBD2
CASSGKREGSSTDTQYF TGTGCCAGCAGTGGAAAGCGGGAGGGGTCTAGCACAGATACGCAGTATTTT TRBV2 . TRBJ2-3 17 TRBD2
CASSQSGTGDEQYF TGTGCCAGCAGCCAATCCGGGACAGGGGACGAGCAGTACTTC TRBV14 . TRBJ2-7 14 TRBD1
CASSLQQLYNSPLHF TGTGCCAGCAGCTTACAACAGCTCTATAATTCACCCCTCCACTTT TRBV5-8 . TRBJ1-6 15 .
CASSRRVHYEQYF TGCGCCAGCAGTCGCAGGGTACACTACGAGCAGTACTTC TRBV10-2 . TRBJ2-7 13 .
CASSPTHDRVDTGELFF TGTGCCAGCAGCCCCACCCACGACAGGGTTGACACCGGGGAGCTGTTTTTT TRBV28 . TRBJ2-2 17 TRBD1
CASSVGRNAGSYTF TGTGCCAGCAGCGTAGGGCGCAACGCAGGTAGCTACACCTTC TRBV9 . TRBJ1-2 14 .
CASSYGTTNYGYTF TGTGCCAGCAGTTACGGGACAACAAATTATGGCTACACCTTC TRBV6-6 . TRBJ1-2 14 .
CASRHQETQYF TGTGCCAGTAGACATCAAGAGACCCAGTACTTC TRBV19 . TRBJ2-5 11 .
CASSGRDRLYNSPLHF TGTGCCAGCAGTGGCCGGGACAGGCTCTATAATTCACCCCTCCACTTT TRBV6-1 . TRBJ1-6 16 TRBD1
CASSLFHTEGTQYF TGCGCCAGCAGCTTGTTCCACACGGAGGGTACGCAGTATTTT TRBV5-1 . TRBJ2-3 14 .
CATTRRLSGTADTQYF TGCGCCACCACCCGGAGGCTCTCCGGGACTGCAGATACGCAGTATTTT TRBV4-3 . TRBJ2-3 16 .
CASSLGRFNEQFF TGTGCCAGCAGCTTGGGCAGATTCAATGAGCAGTTCTTC TRBV5-6 . TRBJ2-1 13 .
CAISESKGRTPKDGYTF TGTGCCATCAGTGAGTCGAAGGGGAGGACCCCAAAAGATGGCTACACCTTC TRBV10-3 . TRBJ1-2 17 .
CSVEGGGYTF TGCAGCGTTGAAGGCGGGGGCTACACCTTC TRBV29-1 few TRBJ1-2 10 .
CASSPPGSIPYEQYF TGTGCCAGCAGCCCCCCAGGTTCTATACCCTACGAGCAGTACTTC TRBV7-8 . TRBJ2-7 15 .
CSVTVSYGYTF TGCAGCGTTACAGTTTCCTATGGCTACACCTTC TRBV29-1 . TRBJ1-2 11 .
CASSQPDRGGRETQYF TGCGCCAGCAGTCAACCTGACAGGGGAGGGAGGGAGACCCAGTACTTC TRBV5-1 . TRBJ2-5 16 .
CASSPMQGTFSSGNTIYF TGTGCCAGCTCACCGATGCAGGGTACCTTTAGCTCTGGAAACACCATATATTTT TRBV18 . TRBJ1-3 18 .
CASSIDPPNSETNEQFF TGTGCCAGTAGTATAGATCCTCCTAATAGCGAGACCAATGAGCAGTTCTTC TRBV19 . TRBJ2-1 17 .
CASGQGAHEQYF TGTGCCAGCGGACAGGGGGCCCACGAGCAGTACTTC TRBV27 . TRBJ2-7 12 TRBD1
CASSVIQSNYGYTF TGTGCCAGCAGTGTAATCCAGTCAAACTATGGCTACACCTTC TRBV2 . TRBJ1-2 14 .
CASSLDWGGLAGNGYEQYF TGTGCCAGCAGCTTAGATTGGGGAGGACTAGCGGGCAACGGTTACGAGCAGTACTTC TRBV11-2 . TRBJ2-7 19 TRBD2
CSVLTGQGHGYTF TGCAGCGTCCTCACGGGACAGGGTCATGGCTACACCTTC TRBV29-1 . TRBJ1-2 13 TRBD1
CATSRVSSGFTDTQYF TGTGCCACCAGCAGAGTGAGTAGCGGATTCACAGATACGCAGTATTTT TRBV15 . TRBJ2-3 16 .
CASSLTLDRNTEAFF TGTGCCAGCAGCTTGACCCTTGACAGGAACACTGAAGCTTTCTTT TRBV5-8 . TRBJ1-1 15 .
CASSTRGQNYSNQPQHF TGTGCCAGTAGTACACGAGGACAGAACTATAGCAATCAGCCCCAGCATTTT TRBV19 . TRBJ1-5 17 .
CASSQDPSGRYTDTQYF TGCGCCAGCAGCCAAGATCCCAGCGGGAGGTATACAGATACGCAGTATTTT TRBV4-3 . TRBJ2-3 17 TRBD2
CASSETSGSSYNEQFF TGCGCCAGCAGTGAGACTAGCGGGAGCTCCTACAATGAGCAGTTCTTC TRBV10-2 once TRBJ2-1 16 TRBD2
CASKDRGHVDTQYF TGCGCCAGCAAGGACAGGGGCCACGTAGATACGCAGTATTTT TRBV10-1 . TRBJ2-3 14 TRBD1
CASSLLPSSPLHF TGTGCCAGCAGTTTACTACCCTCATCACCCCTCCACTTT TRBV27 . TRBJ1-6 13 .
CASSILAGDYNEQFF TGTGCCAGCAGCATCCTAGCGGGGGATTACAATGAGCAGTTCTTC TRBV7-3 once TRBJ2-1 15 TRBD2
CASSLVPTGPGGNEQFF TGTGCCAGCAGCTTAGTCCCAACAGGGCCCGGTGGGAATGAGCAGTTCTTC TRBV7-6 . TRBJ2-1 17 .
CASSFRDRGNSYEQYF TGCGCCAGCAGCTTCCGGGACAGGGGGAACTCCTACGAGCAGTACTTC TRBV5-1 . TRBJ2-7 16 TRBD1
CASSKEGTGILTGGYTF TGTGCCAGCAGCAAAGAAGGGACAGGGATCCTAACAGGTGGCTACACCTTC TRBV21-1 . TRBJ1-2 17 .
CASRGGNYGYTF TGTGCCAGCAGGGGAGGCAACTATGGCTACACCTTC TRBV6-5 . TRBJ1-2 12 .
CASSSSGGATDTQYF TGTGCCAGCAGCTCCAGCGGGGGGGCCACAGATACGCAGTATTTT TRBV5-4 . TRBJ2-3 15 TRBD2
CASSVAVSSYEQYF TGTGCCAGCAGCGTAGCGGTTAGCTCCTACGAGCAGTACTTC TRBV7-2 once TRBJ2-7 14 .
CASYTSYEQYF TGTGCCTCCTATACTTCCTACGAGCAGTACTTC TRBV30 . TRBJ2-7 11 .
CASSQTPDSSYEQYF TGTGCCAGCAGCCAAACTCCCGACAGCAGCTACGAGCAGTACTTC TRBV6-5 few TRBJ2-7 15 .
CASRQDNEQFF TGTGCCAGCCGACAGGACAATGAGCAGTTCTTC TRBV2 . TRBJ2-1 11 .